Below, 32 T cell receptor beta chains from the same sample are listed, as sequenced in a study of CD8 T cells in Susac syndrome. Random hexamers served to reverse transcribe roughly 0.5 to 1 ug RNA. Via MiXCR, TCRdb re-called the immunoSEQ multiplex PCR reads, giving one row per CDR3 protein. The repertoire includes just over 150,000 distinct CDR3 sequences, 85% to 95% of them detected once, and 0.15% to 0.2% sits in the top ten. Sequenced input: CD4+ T cells from PBMCs. The receptors were gathered from a human donor with Susac syndrome.

This chain connects TRBV9 to TRBJ1-1; no clear D gene. CDR1 and CDR2 from the germline V gene are SGDLS and YYNGEE. V was clipped by 0 bases and J by 4 bases, with 10 bases between them. The CDR3 sequence is 14 residues long. The CDR3 DNA follows: TGTGCCAGCAGCGTAGCTGCACAGTTCACTGAAGCTTTCTTT. This translates into CASSVAAQFTEAFF.

The V call is TRBV14, the J call TRBJ2-3; D gene unclear. The CDR3 runs to 14 residues. Germline lookup yields CDR1 SGHDN and CDR2 FVKESK. Trimming took off 1 base at V and 8 bases at J, with 13 bases between the two ends. For the CDR3, the DNA is TGTGCCAGCAGCCAAGGAGGCGGACCGGGTACGCAGTATTTT. Protein product: CASSQGGGPGTQYF.

The chain couples TRBV7-9 to TRBJ1-1, with D unclear. The CDR3 is 14 amino acids. In germline, CDR1 is SEHNR, CDR2 FQNEAQ (reference sequence). Trimming stripped 0 bases from V and 4 bases from J, with 9 bases between. The DNA for the CDR3 is TGTGCCAGCAGCTTAGCCGGGTTGATCACTGAAGCTTTCTTT. Its protein is CASSLAGLITEAFF. Together with reference TRBV7-9 and TRBJ1-1, the CDR3 gives the full variable domain: DTGVSQNPRHKITKRGQNVTFRCDPISEHNRLYWYRQTLGQGPEFLTYFQNEAQLEKSRLLSDRFSAERPKGSFSTLEIQRTEQGDSAMYLCASSLAGLITEAFFGQGTRLTVV.

V is TRBV29-1 and J is TRBJ1-2; the D gene is possibly TRBD1 (5 bases). This CDR3 comprises 13 residues. Germline CDR1 is SQVTM and CDR2 is ANQGSEA. Trimming shortened V by 3 bases and J by 6 bases, and 14 bases separated the two germline ends. The CDR3 loop is CSVEKGGTHGYTF. DNA of the CDR3: TGCAGCGTTGAGAAGGGAGGGACCCATGGCTACACCTTC. The entire variable domain, with the rest obtained from reference TRBV29-1 and TRBJ1-2, is as follows: SAVISQKPSRDICQRGTSLTIQCQVDSQVTMMFWYRQQPGQSLTLIATANQGSEATYESGFVIDKFPISRPNLTFSTLTVSNMSPEDSSIYLCSVEKGGTHGYTFGSGTRLTVV.

The CDR3 protein is CSGRSGFNTEAFF. DNA for the CDR3: TGCAGCGGGAGATCAGGGTTCAACACTGAAGCTTTCTTT. The chain links TRBV29-1 to TRBJ1-1; tentative D call: TRBD1 (5 bases). Germline CDR1 SQVTM, CDR2 ANQGSEA. V dropped 7 bases and J dropped 2 bases, with 14 bases sitting between them. The length of the CDR3 is 13 residues.

The chain links TRBV12-3 or TRBV12-4 to TRBJ1-2; D ambiguous. This CDR3 has 14 amino acids. The V and J ends lost 4 bases and 3 bases respectively, with 12 bases between them. CDR3 in amino acids: CASSSRSLYYGYTF. The CDR3 nucleotides are TGTGCCAGCAGTTCTCGGTCTCTTTACTATGGCTACACCTTC.

The gene calls are TRBV12-3 or TRBV12-4 and TRBJ2-7; D may be TRBD1 (6 bases). The V end lost 4 bases, the J end lost 2 bases, and 15 bases lay between the germline ends. The CDR3 is 15 amino acids. The CDR3 spells CASSSRTVEPYEQYF. The CDR3 coding sequence is TGTGCCAGCAGTTCCCGGACAGTGGAACCCTACGAGCAGTACTTC.

The J gene is TRBJ2-1, the V gene TRBV20-1; 13 nucleotides line up with TRBD2. In germline, CDR1 is DFQATT, CDR2 SNEGSKA (reference sequence). The CDR3 consists of 14 residues. V was clipped by 6 bases and J by 8 bases; unmatched bases: 7. CDR3 in amino acids: CSAPTSGGLDEQFF. Written as DNA, the CDR3 is TGCAGTGCGCCGACTAGCGGGGGGCTCGATGAGCAGTTCTTC.

On this clonotype: Because the CDR3's place on the DNA is in doubt, the DNA is left out and the CDR3 is given as listed by TCRdb. V is TRBV7-9 and J is TRBJ2-4. The CDR3 contains 15 residues when both ends are counted. Germline CDR1 reads SEHNR; CDR2 reads FQNEAQ (reference sequence). The CDR3 protein is CASSATFGAQNIQYF.

This rearrangement joins TRBV19 to TRBJ1-1, with D uncertain. Trimming pared 7 bases from V and 8 bases from J, leaving 14 bases between. Germline V gene sequence: CDR1 LNHDA, CDR2 SQIVND (reference sequence). This CDR3 spans 12 amino acids. Here the CDR3 reads CASNLGPGEAFF. The DNA for the CDR3 is TGTGCCAGTAACCTTGGGCCGGGGGAAGCTTTCTTT.

This rearrangement joins TRBV20-1 to TRBJ2-3; 9 nucleotides match TRBD2. The CDR3 has 14 residues. Germline V lookup: CDR1 DFQATT, CDR2 SNEGSKA (reference sequence). V lost 5 bases and J lost 2; bases outside the gene matches: 5. Here the CDR3 reads CSASTSGDTDTQYF. CDR3 sequence (DNA): TGCAGTGCTTCGACTAGCGGAGACACAGATACGCAGTATTTT.

Comment on this clonotype: At one end the junction does not follow the germline gene, possibly because of a read error. The chain links TRBV7-2 to TRBJ1-1; TRBD1 matches 7 bases. Per the germline V gene, CDR1 is SGHTA and CDR2 is FQGNSA. This CDR3 contains 14 residues. CDR3 nucleotides: TGTGCCAGCAGCACAGGGGTAACTCACCCTGAAGTTTTCTTT. This translates into CASSTGVTHPEVFF.

The chain couples TRBV29-1 to TRBJ1-1; 7 nucleotides line up with TRBD1. Germline CDR1 is SQVTM and CDR2 is ANQGSEA. CDR3 length: 15 amino acids. J lost 0 bases, V lost 8 bases, and 12 bases had no gene match. CDR3 sequence: CSIRGGQSMNTEAFF. CDR3 nucleotides: TGCAGCATTAGAGGGGGACAGTCAATGAACACTGAAGCTTTCTTT.

The chain uses TRBV20-1 and TRBJ2-7; the match to TRBD2 covers 9 bases. The CDR3 consists of 14 residues. Germline V gives CDR1 DFQATT, CDR2 SNEGSKA (reference sequence). V was pared by 1 base and J by 3 bases, with 4 bases of the junction left unmatched. This CDR3 reads CSARGTSAYYEQYF. The CDR3 nucleotides read TGCAGTGCTAGAGGGACTAGCGCGTACTACGAGCAGTACTTC.

V and J are TRBV24-1 and TRBJ2-1; 8 nucleotides agree with TRBD1. This CDR3 contains 15 residues. V lost 2 bases and J lost 4; bases outside the gene matches: 3. CDR1 and CDR2 from the germline V gene are KGHDR and SFDVKD. The CDR3 region has the DNA TGTGCCACCAGTGATTCGAGGACAGGGTACAATGAGCAGTTCTTC. Its translation is CATSDSRTGYNEQFF.

V usage is TRBV7-9 and J usage is TRBJ1-1; D is possibly TRBD1 (5 bases). Deletions cut 1 base from V and 6 bases from J, with 12 bases between. This CDR3 is 14 amino acids long. Germline CDR1 is SEHNR and CDR2 is FQNEAQ (reference sequence). CDR3 loop: CASSLVAGKAEAFF. CDR3 sequence (DNA): TGTGCCAGCAGCTTAGTGGCAGGGAAGGCTGAAGCTTTCTTT.

V gene TRBV7-2 combines with J gene TRBJ2-1; 7 bases line up with TRBD1. V dropped 2 bases and J dropped 3; count of bases not matched to a gene: 7. This CDR3 spans 16 amino acids. The germline gives CDR1 SGHTA, CDR2 FQGNSA. The CDR3 region has the DNA TGTGCCAGCAGCTTAAATGCCGGGACAGACTACAATGAGCAGTTCTTC. It codes for CASSLNAGTDYNEQFF. Together with reference TRBV7-2 and TRBJ2-1, the CDR3 gives the full variable domain: GAGVSQSPSNKVTEKGKDVELRCDPISGHTALYWYRQSLGQGLEFLIYFQGNSAPDKSGLPSDRFSAERTGGSVSTLTIQRTQQEDSAVYLCASSLNAGTDYNEQFFGPGTRLTVL.

The chain recombines TRBV11-3 with TRBJ2-5, with a tentative D call TRBD2 (6 bases). Trimming took 6 bases from V and 4 from J, leaving 15 bases between them. Germline V gives CDR1 SGHNT, CDR2 YENEEA. The CDR3 covers 14 residues. The CDR3 DNA reads as TGTGCCAGCAGTACGGGGGAAGTCGGAGAGACCCAGTACTTC. Residues: CASSTGEVGETQYF.

The chain employs TRBV9 and TRBJ2-1; D is undetermined. Between the trimmed V and J ends, which lost 0 bases and 0 bases, there was a span of 7 bases. This CDR3 region has 15 residues. Germline-derived CDR1 and CDR2 are SGDLS and YYNGEE. The DNA for the CDR3 is TGTGCCAGCAGCGTAGGGCAGAGCTCCTACAATGAGCAGTTCTTC. The encoded protein is CASSVGQSSYNEQFF.

This clonotype was seen only once. The chain is built from TRBV20-1 and TRBJ1-1; the D is unclear. Trimming pared 3 bases from V and 6 bases from J, leaving 8 bases between. CDR3 length: 11 residues. Germline V CDR1 and CDR2: DFQATT, SNEGSKA (reference sequence). The DNA for the CDR3 is TGCAGTGCTAGTCCCGTCCCTGAAGCTTTCTTT. Protein: CSASPVPEAFF.

The chain links TRBV12-3 or TRBV12-4 to TRBJ1-2, with D possibly TRBD1 on 6 matching bases. V was cut by 7 bases and J by 6 bases, with 21 bases left in between. The CDR3 contains 15 residues. CDR3 nucleotide sequence: TGTGCCAGCAATCAGCACCCTATCAGGGGTGATGGCTACACCTTC. This sequence encodes CASNQHPIRGDGYTF.

The chain is built from TRBV3-1 and TRBJ1-6, with D possibly being TRBD1 (5 bases). Germline V gene sequence: CDR1 LGHDT, CDR2 YNNKEL (reference sequence). The CDR3 runs 15 residues. Trimming shortened V by 0 bases and J by 10 bases, and 13 bases separated the two germline ends. The CDR3 is CASSQEVTGLSPLHF. CDR3 coding DNA: TGTGCCAGCAGCCAAGAGGTTACAGGATTATCACCCCTCCACTTT.

The rearrangement uses TRBV7-6 and TRBJ2-7; 7 positions agree with TRBD1. CDR3 length: 14 residues. The germline V gene encodes CDR1 SGHVS and CDR2 FNYEAQ. With 1 base clipped from V and 2 bases from J, the junction kept 2 bases outside the gene matches. The CDR3 here is CASSLEGGTYEQYF. CDR3 nucleotides: TGTGCCAGCAGCTTAGAAGGGGGCACCTACGAGCAGTACTTC.

V is TRBV6-5 and J is TRBJ1-5; D perhaps matches TRBD1 (6 bases). Trimming removed 7 bases at V and 5 bases at J, with 12 bases between. This CDR3 comprises 13 residues. Germline V lookup: CDR1 MNHEY, CDR2 SVGAGI. The CDR3 DNA reads TGTGCCAGCACCACAGGGACGGATCAGCCCCAGCATTTT. This encodes CASTTGTDQPQHF.

This chain links TRBV5-1 with TRBJ1-3; D possibly corresponds to TRBD1 (5 bases). V was pared by 5 bases and J by 6 bases, with 12 bases between. CDR3 length: 13 amino acids. Germline-derived CDR1 and CDR2 are SGHRS and YFSETQ. The CDR3 DNA reads as TGCGCCAGCAGACCCGGGGCCTCAAACACCATATATTTT. This translates into CASRPGASNTIYF.

V and J are TRBV9 and TRBJ1-5; 7 bases align to TRBD1. The CDR3 is 13 amino acids. Germline V gene sequence: CDR1 SGDLS, CDR2 YYNGEE. V shed 4 bases and J 7 bases; nucleotides not matched to a gene: 5. CDR3 sequence (DNA): TGTGCCAGCAGCCACACAGGGGAGCAGCCCCAGCATTTT. This sequence encodes CASSHTGEQPQHF.

This chain connects TRBV5-1 to TRBJ1-5; no clear D. Germline-derived CDR1 and CDR2 are SGHRS and YFSETQ. There are 13 residues in the CDR3. Trimming took off 5 bases at V and 4 bases at J, with 10 bases between the two ends. In nucleotides, the CDR3 is TGCGCCAGCAGGGCTTCGGGGAATCAGCCCCAGCATTTT. Translation: CASRASGNQPQHF. The whole variable domain, filled in from reference TRBV5-1 and TRBJ1-5, reads KAGVTQTPRYLIKTRGQQVTLSCSPISGHRSVSWYQQTPGQGLQFLFEYFSETQRNKGNFPGRFSGRQFSNSRSEMNVSTLELGDSALYLCASRASGNQPQHFGDGTRLSIL.

This sequence joins TRBV4-1 and TRBJ2-2; 7 bases are a match to TRBD2. The CDR3 has 16 residues. The V segment lost 1 base and the J segment 1 base; nucleotides outside the gene matches: 3. Germline values: CDR1 MGHRA, CDR2 YSYEKL. The CDR3 DNA reads TGCGCCAGCAGCCAAGCGCAGCGGGGGAACACCGGGGAGCTGTTTTTT. It encodes CASSQAQRGNTGELFF.

This sequence joins TRBV11-2 and TRBJ2-2, with 9 bases identical to TRBD1. Losses at the gene ends were 5 bases for V and 4 bases for J; bases not matched to a gene: 8. CDR1 is SGHAT and CDR2 is FQNNGV in the germline V gene. The length of the CDR3 is 16 residues. The CDR3 DNA is TGTGCCAGCAGCCTACTACAGGGGGCTGTCACCGGGGAGCTGTTTTTT. Its translation: CASSLLQGAVTGELFF.

The gene calls are TRBV20-1 and TRBJ1-1; no firm D call. CDR3 length: 12 residues. From germline, CDR1 is DFQATT and CDR2 SNEGSKA (reference sequence). The ends were cut back, 6 bases at V and 1 base at J, with 9 bases in the middle. The CDR3 spells CSAKRRNTEAFF. The CDR3, as DNA: TGCAGTGCAAAACGTAGGAACACTGAAGCTTTCTTT.

The rearrangement joins TRBV7-2 to TRBJ2-1; a weak D match, TRBD2 (6 bases). V was pared by 0 bases and J by 5 bases, with 11 bases between. The CDR3 consists of 15 residues. CDR1 and CDR2 (germline): SGHTA, FQGNSA. For the CDR3, the DNA is TGTGCCAGCAGCTTAGCGGGGACTCCCAACAATGAGCAGTTCTTC. Encoded protein: CASSLAGTPNNEQFF.

The V gene is TRBV15, the J gene TRBJ2-3; D is undetermined. CDR3 size: 13 residues. Germline assignment: CDR1 LNHNV and CDR2 YYDKDF (reference sequence). V was trimmed by 3 bases and J by 8 bases, leaving 12 bases between them. CDR3 sequence: CATSSGPVGTQYF. The CDR3 DNA sequence: TGTGCCACCAGCAGTGGACCGGTGGGTACGCAGTATTTT.